One sample yielded the 19 T cell receptor beta chains listed below, sequenced in a study of blood T cell repertoires in COVID-19. TCRdb's copy holds only in-frame clones and misses some; the assay was immunoSEQ multiplex PCR. The sample lists some 500,000 clones, about 89% occurring once. Sequencing was done on a sample of peripheral blood. The receptor source for this set is a woman aged 45-60 years with COVID-19, enrolled during active disease.

The V and J genes are TRBV7-9 and TRBJ1-6; D remains ambiguous. This CDR3 is 14 amino acids long. Germline V gene lookup returns CDR1 SEHNR and CDR2 FQNEAQ (reference sequence). Trimming left V 4 bases short and J 6 bases short, with 10 bases between. For the CDR3, the DNA is TGTGCCAGCAGCTCCGCTGGTAGTAATTCACCCCTCCACTTT. Protein sequence: CASSSAGSNSPLHF.

The V gene is TRBV24-1, the J gene TRBJ2-2; D may be TRBD1 (6 bases). The CDR3 runs to 15 residues. V lost 8 bases and J lost 0, with 12 bases in between. Germline V gives CDR1 KGHDR, CDR2 SFDVKD. The CDR3 DNA follows: TGTGCCACCACCAAAGGACAGTCGAACACCGGGGAGCTGTTTTTT. This sequence encodes CATTKGQSNTGELFF.

This clone is a singleton in its sample. The rearrangement joins TRBV2 to TRBJ1-1; D perhaps matches TRBD1 (6 bases). Germline V CDR1 and CDR2: SNHLY, FYNNEI. V was pared by 8 bases and J by 6 bases, with 22 bases between. CDR3 size: 15 residues. CDR3 nucleotides: TGTGCCAGCGTCACCGGGACAACCCATGGTCCTGAAGCTTTCTTT. Translation: CASVTGTTHGPEAFF.

This chain uses TRBV2 with TRBJ1-5, with TRBD1 matching over 7 bases. Losses at the gene ends were 8 bases for V and 0 bases for J; bases not matched to a gene: 4. The CDR3 covers 14 residues. The germline CDR1 and CDR2 sequences are SNHLY and FYNNEI. The CDR3 protein is CASRQGNSNQPQHF. In DNA form, the CDR3 reads TGTGCCAGCCGACAGGGTAATAGCAATCAGCCCCAGCATTTT.

The chain links TRBV9 to TRBJ1-2, with 9 bases aligning to TRBD1. The CDR3 length is 17 residues. V lost 3 bases and J lost 0; bases outside the gene matches: 9. Germline CDR1 is SGDLS and CDR2 is YYNGEE. CDR3 sequence reads: CASSAYRGPPTNYGYTF. As DNA, the CDR3 is TGTGCCAGCAGCGCCTACAGGGGGCCACCCACTAACTATGGCTACACCTTC.

The CDR3 reads CASSVQGLDGYTF. The DNA for the CDR3 is TGTGCCAGCAGCGTCCAGGGGTTGGATGGCTACACCTTC. V is TRBV7-3 and J is TRBJ1-2, with D possibly matching TRBD1 (6 bases). The CDR3 is 13 residues long. Trimming took 5 bases from V and 6 from J, leaving 13 bases between them. Germline CDR1 SGHTA, CDR2 FQGTGA.

The V call is TRBV13, the J call TRBJ1-1, with no clear D. The germline CDR1 and CDR2 sequences are PRHDT and FYEKMQ (reference sequence). Trimming removed 5 bases from V and 5 bases from J, with 12 bases in between. The CDR3 extends over 13 amino acids. CDR3 in DNA: TGTGCCAGCAGCCGCGGATGGCCAACTGAAGCTTTCTTT. Translating it yields CASSRGWPTEAFF. Variable domain in full (rest from reference TRBV13 and TRBJ1-1): AAGVIQSPRHLIKEKRETATLKCYPIPRHDTVYWYQQGPGQDPQFLISFYEKMQSDKGSIPDRFSAQQFSDYHSELNMSSLELGDSALYFCASSRGWPTEAFFGQGTRLTVV.

The genes are TRBV5-1 and TRBJ2-1; TRBD1 aligns across 10 bases. Trimming at V came to 7 bases and at J to 7 bases, leaving 8 bases not matched to a gene. The CDR3 runs 14 residues. The germline gives CDR1 SGHRS, CDR2 YFSETQ. Here the CDR3 reads CASSRQGAGNEQFF. The CDR3 DNA sequence: TGCGCCAGCTCCCGACAGGGGGCTGGTAATGAGCAGTTCTTC.

The chain is built from TRBV19 and TRBJ1-5, with no clear D. This CDR3 has 14 residues. V was pared by 3 bases and J by 4 bases, with 10 bases between. CDR1 and CDR2 (germline): LNHDA, SQIVND (reference sequence). CDR3 sequence reads: CASSMSRGNQPQHF. CDR3 DNA: TGTGCCAGTAGTATGAGCCGAGGGAATCAGCCCCAGCATTTT.

The V and J genes are TRBV4-1 and TRBJ2-1, with no clear D. Germline V gene sequence: CDR1 MGHRA, CDR2 YSYEKL. Trimming removed 4 bases at V and 12 bases at J, with 10 bases between. The CDR3 spans 11 residues. The CDR3 is CASSRESRQFF. The CDR3 nucleotides are TGCGCCAGCAGCCGTGAATCCAGGCAGTTCTTC.

The table lists this clone with a count of one. J is TRBJ2-7 and V is TRBV21-1; TRBD2, the D gene given by the table, was not confirmed from the DNA. TRBV21-1 is flagged as a pseudogene. The CDR3 is 15 residues long. As DNA, the CDR3 is TGTGCCAGCATTCTCGTGTCCCCCGGGAGGGACGAGCAGTACTTC. It codes for CASILVSPGRDEQYF.

The chain joins TRBV7-2 to TRBJ2-1; 7 bases agree with TRBD1. The CDR3 covers 15 residues. Germline assignment: CDR1 SGHTA and CDR2 FQGNSA. V lost 3 bases, J lost 0 bases, and 2 bases stayed unmatched. The DNA for the CDR3 is TGTGCCAGCAGCTTTTGGGACAGCTCCTACAATGAGCAGTTCTTC. Protein: CASSFWDSSYNEQFF.

The chain carries TRBV2 and TRBJ2-5; 7 nucleotides align to TRBD1. V shed 6 bases and J 4 bases; nucleotides not matched to a gene: 5. The germline V gene encodes CDR1 SNHLY and CDR2 FYNNEI. There are 13 residues in the CDR3. In DNA form, the CDR3 reads TGTGCCAGCAGGAGACAGGGTTTAGAGACCCAGTACTTC. Amino acids: CASRRQGLETQYF.

This chain joins TRBV24-1 and TRBJ2-3; the match to TRBD2 covers 12 bases. The germline V gene has CDR1 KGHDR and CDR2 SFDVKD. J gave up 2 bases and V 3 bases, and 5 bases lay outside the gene matches. The CDR3 consists of 17 residues. The CDR3 bases are TGTGCCACCAGTGATGTCGGGACTAGCGGGTTCACAGATACGCAGTATTTT. Translation: CATSDVGTSGFTDTQYF.

The V gene is TRBV7-2, the J gene TRBJ1-2; the match to TRBD1 covers 9 bases. The CDR3 extends over 19 amino acids. V shed 3 bases and J 7 bases; nucleotides not matched to a gene: 21. Germline V gene sequence: CDR1 SGHTA, CDR2 FQGNSA. The CDR3 is CASSFLPPLNTGGTGGYTF. DNA of the CDR3: TGTGCCAGCAGCTTTCTACCCCCGCTTAACACAGGGGGCACAGGTGGCTACACCTTC.

The chain couples TRBV4-1 to TRBJ1-2; the match to TRBD1 covers 8 bases. The CDR3 totals 14 residues. Germline assignment: CDR1 MGHRA and CDR2 YSYEKL. Trimming removed 4 bases from V and 2 bases from J; junction bases left unmatched: 3. As DNA, the CDR3 is TGCGCCAGCAGCCCTCGGACAGGGAACTATGGCTACACCTTC. Translated: CASSPRTGNYGYTF.

The CDR3 sequence: CASRLTDGVTGSFSGNTIYF. The CDR3, as DNA: TGTGCCAGCAGACTGACAGATGGAGTAACCGGGAGCTTCTCTGGAAACACCATATATTTT. The chain couples TRBV5-5 to TRBJ1-3, with a weak D call TRBD1 (5 bases). There are 20 residues in the CDR3. Trimming pared 5 bases from V and 0 bases from J, leaving 27 bases between. Germline V gene lookup returns CDR1 SGHKS and CDR2 YYEKEE (reference sequence).

The V gene is TRBV18, the J gene TRBJ2-7, with 7 bases aligning to TRBD1. The length of the CDR3 is 14 residues. The trim removed 0 bases at V and 5 bases at J, leaving 4 bases unmatched. Looked up from germline, CDR1 is KGHSH and CDR2 is LQKENI. DNA for the CDR3: TGTGCCAGCTCACCACCCAGGGGGATCCACGAGCAGTACTTC. Its protein product is CASSPPRGIHEQYF.

This clone was observed a few times. The chain uses TRBV27 and TRBJ2-2; 14 bases fit TRBD2. Germline V gene lookup returns CDR1 MNHEY and CDR2 SMNVEV (reference sequence). The CDR3 loop spans 20 amino acids. V was clipped by 5 bases and J by 0 bases; unmatched bases: 11. This chain's CDR3 is CASSPGLAGGLRANTGELFF. DNA of the CDR3: TGTGCCAGCAGTCCCGGACTAGCGGGGGGCTTGAGGGCGAACACCGGGGAGCTGTTTTTT.